The 13 T cell receptor beta chains below come from one sample, sequenced in a study of T cells after yellow fever vaccination. TCRdb passed the 5' RACE reads through MiXCR, listing each CDR3 protein once. The sample has hundreds of thousands of distinct CDR3 sequences; less than 15% are singletons. This material consisted of PBMCs, taken on the day of the yellow fever booster vaccination. Receptors originate from a man aged 30 to 39 who received the YFV17D yellow fever vaccine.

The chain joins TRBV20-1 to TRBJ1-5; D gene unclear. Trimming took 1 base from V and 4 from J, leaving 14 bases between them. The CDR3 sequence is 15 residues long. CDR1 is DFQATT, CDR2 SNEGSKA, per germline (reference sequence). In nucleotides, the CDR3 is TGCAGTGCTAGAGGCATAGCAGGCCCAAATCAGCCCCAGCATTTT. This sequence encodes CSARGIAGPNQPQHF.

This chain uses TRBV7-2 with TRBJ2-1; D perhaps matches TRBD2 (6 bases). V lost 5 bases and J lost 9, with 23 bases in between. This CDR3 comprises 16 residues. Germline V gene sequence: CDR1 SGHTA, CDR2 FQGNSA. The CDR3 DNA reads TGTGCCAGCAGCCCGAGAGGGTTAGCGGAGGGCAGTGAGCAGTTCTTC. It yields the protein CASSPRGLAEGSEQFF.

This chain joins TRBV21-1 and TRBJ1-5; TRBD1 was called by the table and not checked on the DNA. TRBV21-1 is designated a pseudogene. The CDR3 is made up of 20 amino acids. CDR3 protein: CASSKASDPGQGAFNQPQHF. CDR3 DNA: TGTGCCAGCAGCAAAGCCTCAGACCCGGGACAGGGGGCGTTTAATCAGCCCCAGCATTTT.

This CDR3 is CASSLWELAGFGEQFF. The CDR3 DNA reads as TGTGCCAGCAGTTTATGGGAACTAGCGGGATTCGGAGAGCAGTTCTTC. This chain connects TRBV28 to TRBJ2-1, with TRBD2 matching over 10 bases. Germline V lookup: CDR1 MDHEN, CDR2 SYDVKM. V shed 0 bases, J shed 10 bases, and the junction held 9 bases outside the gene matches. The CDR3 has 16 residues. The full variable domain, its missing parts supplied by reference TRBV28 and TRBJ2-1, is DVKVTQSSRYLVKRTGEKVFLECVQDMDHENMFWYRQDPGLGLRLIYFSYDVKMKEKGDIPEGYSVSREKKERFSLILESASTNQTSMYLCASSLWELAGFGEQFFGPGTRLTVL.

This clonotype has a count of ten or more. The rearrangement joins TRBV12-3 or TRBV12-4 to TRBJ2-1, with 12 bases aligning to TRBD2. The CDR3 totals 14 residues. The J segment lost 4 bases and the V segment lost 7 bases, leaving 2 bases of the junction unmatched. CDR3 sequence reads: CASIGTSGYNEQFF. The CDR3 nucleotides are TGTGCCAGCATCGGGACTAGCGGGTACAATGAGCAGTTCTTC.

This clonotype was recorded many times. The chain is built from TRBV4-2 and TRBJ2-1; D perhaps matches TRBD1 (5 bases). Trimming stripped 4 bases from V and 6 bases from J, with 10 bases between. The CDR3 runs 13 residues. The germline V gene encodes CDR1 LGHNA and CDR2 YNFKEQ. For the CDR3, the DNA is TGTGCCAGCAGCCGGTCACAGGTCAATGAGCAGTTCTTC. Translating it yields CASSRSQVNEQFF.

This chain links TRBV27 with TRBJ2-7; D might be TRBD2 (6 bases). Germline values: CDR1 MNHEY, CDR2 SMNVEV (reference sequence). The CDR3 has 15 residues. V was clipped by 5 bases and J by 4 bases, with 18 bases between them. CDR3 protein: CASSPLDYERYEQYF. DNA of the CDR3: TGTGCCAGCAGTCCCCTGGACTACGAACGATACGAGCAGTACTTC.

The chain employs TRBV5-4 and TRBJ2-7, with 10 bases fitting TRBD2. Germline assignment: CDR1 SGHNT and CDR2 YYREEE (reference sequence). Trimming cost V 4 bases and J 0 bases; bases outside gene matches: 4. The CDR3 has 15 residues. The CDR3 bases are TGTGCCAGCAGCGGGATAGCGGGAGGCTCCTACGAGCAGTACTTC. Its translation is CASSGIAGGSYEQYF.

The chain couples TRBV5-1 to TRBJ2-2, with D possibly matching TRBD2 (5 bases). Trimming stripped 0 bases from V and 3 bases from J, with 18 bases between. The CDR3 has 18 amino acids. Germline CDR1 SGHRS, CDR2 YFSETQ. CDR3 loop: CASSLALRARSHTGELFF. Here the CDR3 DNA reads TGCGCCAGCAGCTTGGCCCTGAGGGCGCGGTCCCACACCGGGGAGCTGTTTTTT. Drawing the rest from reference TRBV5-1 and TRBJ2-2, the complete variable domain is KAGVTQTPRYLIKTRGQQVTLSCSPISGHRSVSWYQQTPGQGLQFLFEYFSETQRNKGNFPGRFSGRQFSNSRSEMNVSTLELGDSALYLCASSLALRARSHTGELFFGEGSRLTVL.

This clonotype was seen a handful of times. V and J are TRBV2 and TRBJ2-1, with TRBD2 matching over 10 bases. Germline loops: CDR1 SNHLY, CDR2 FYNNEI. The CDR3 length is 15 residues. Trimming took 2 bases from V and 7 from J; bases not matched to a gene: 5. The CDR3 reads CASSELAGDSNEQFF. CDR3 DNA sequence: TGTGCCAGCAGTGAACTAGCGGGAGACTCAAATGAGCAGTTCTTC.

This clonotype was seen many times. For the CDR3, the DNA is TGTGCCACCACCGACGGGCTGCGCGAGCAGTACTTC. Translation: CATTDGLREQYF. The gene calls are TRBV2 and TRBJ2-7; no firm D call. Trimming removed 10 bases from V and 6 bases from J, with 16 bases in between. The CDR3 consists of 12 residues. CDR1 is SNHLY, CDR2 FYNNEI, per germline.

This clonotype was counted a few times. J is TRBJ2-5 and V is TRBV7-2, with D tentatively TRBD2 (5 bases). The CDR3 loop spans 14 amino acids. Per germline, CDR1 SGHTA and CDR2 FQGNSA. The V end was cut by 5 bases, the J end by 2 bases, with 12 bases between. This CDR3 reads CASSLTRTQETQYF. In nucleotides, the CDR3 is TGTGCCAGCAGCCTAACTAGGACTCAAGAGACCCAGTACTTC.

This clonotype was detected a few times. The CDR3 reads CSVALTEKLFF. The CDR3 region has the DNA TGCAGCGTTGCCCTGACTGAAAAACTGTTTTTT. V is TRBV29-1 and J is TRBJ1-4, with D unresolved. Germline V lookup: CDR1 SQVTM, CDR2 ANQGSEA. V gave up 4 bases and J gave up 7 bases, with 7 bases separating them. The CDR3 contains 11 residues.